The 15 T cell receptor beta chains below come from one sample, sequenced in a study of human T cells and chemical hapten exposure. In TCRdb, the RACE reads were re-called with MiXCR into one record per CDR3 protein. The profile shows about 52,000 distinct CDR3 sequences, approximately 9.5% of them singletons. Time point indicated: pre-sensitization, week 0. Treatment meaning: therapeutic diphenylcyclopropenone sensitization with weekly scalp DPC. Unfractionated whole blood was the source from which total RNA was extracted. The sequencing used whole blood, collected in connection with sensitization to the hapten diphenylcyclopropenone (DPC). The receptors were sampled from a woman aged 25 to 39 with alopecia areata. Some clones in this sample may be carry-over from other donors' samples.

This clonotype has just a few counts. The chain links TRBV5-5 to TRBJ1-3; D gene ambiguous. Trimming removed 4 bases at V and 0 bases at J, with 5 bases between. CDR3 size: 13 residues. The germline V gene encodes CDR1 SGHKS and CDR2 YYEKEE (reference sequence). Here the CDR3 reads CASSENSGNTIYF. The CDR3 DNA follows: TGTGCCAGCAGCGAGAACTCTGGAAACACCATATATTTT. The full variable domain, its missing parts supplied by reference TRBV5-5 and TRBJ1-3, is DAGVTQSPTHLIKTRGQQVTLRCSPISGHKSVSWYQQVLGQGPQFIFQYYEKEERGRGNFPDRFSARQFPNYSSELNVNALLLGDSALYLCASSENSGNTIYFGEGSWLTVV.

This clonotype was counted a few times. The chain employs TRBV5-6 and TRBJ2-4; D gene unclear. From germline, CDR1 is SGHDT and CDR2 YYEEEE. This CDR3 has 14 amino acids. V was clipped by 4 bases and J by 9 bases, with 17 bases between them. This CDR3 reads CASSRSQTRSIQYF. In DNA form, the CDR3 reads TGTGCCAGCAGCCGTTCCCAAACCCGGAGCATTCAGTACTTC.

The chain recombines TRBV12-3 or TRBV12-4 with TRBJ1-5; possibly TRBD1 for D (5 bases). The CDR3 length is 14 residues. V lost 3 bases to trimming and J lost 4 bases, with 10 bases between them. The CDR3 nucleotides read TGTGCCAGCAGTTTGCTGGGGGGAAATCAGCCCCAGCATTTT. Its translation: CASSLLGGNQPQHF.

This clonotype was counted many times. V usage is TRBV6-2 or TRBV6-3 and J usage is TRBJ2-7; 9 bases map to TRBD2. Per the germline V gene, CDR1 is MNHEY and CDR2 is SVGEGT. The CDR3 contains 15 residues. The V and J ends lost 8 bases and 0 bases, in that order; junction bases with no gene match: 8. This chain's CDR3 is CASDTRAGGSYEQYF. In DNA, the CDR3 is TGTGCCAGCGATACTCGAGCGGGGGGCTCCTACGAGCAGTACTTC.

This clonotype was observed a few times. The V call is TRBV29-1, the J call TRBJ1-1; the D is unclear. The V end was cut by 3 bases, the J end by 1 base, with 15 bases between. The CDR3 totals 15 residues. Germline CDR1 and CDR2: SQVTM and ANQGSEA. CDR3 sequence: CSVDVAGWGNTEAFF. The CDR3 bases are TGCAGCGTTGACGTGGCTGGTTGGGGGAACACTGAAGCTTTCTTT.

This clonotype was counted a few times. This chain links TRBV10-3 with TRBJ2-1, with 7 bases lining up with TRBD2. The ends lost 4 bases at V and 2 bases at J; junction bases unmatched: 5. Per the germline V gene, CDR1 is ENHRY and CDR2 is SYGVKD. The CDR3 is 15 amino acids. CDR3 region: CAISAGGGTYNEQFF. Here the CDR3 DNA reads TGTGCCATCAGTGCAGGCGGGGGAACCTACAATGAGCAGTTCTTC.

Ten or more counts support this clonotype. V usage is TRBV13 and J usage is TRBJ2-3; tentatively, D is TRBD2 (5 bases). The CDR3 has 15 residues. V gave up 5 bases and J gave up 2 bases, with 14 bases separating them. Germline loops: CDR1 PRHDT, CDR2 FYEKMQ (reference sequence). CDR3 in DNA: TGTGCCAGCAGCCCCCGGGGTGAAAACACAGATACGCAGTATTTT. Residues: CASSPRGENTDTQYF.

This clonotype was observed a single time. This chain joins TRBV5-1 and TRBJ2-5; TRBD1 matches at 8 bases. The CDR3 runs to 15 residues. V lost 4 bases, J lost 1 base, and 6 bases stayed unmatched. The germline gives CDR1 SGHRS, CDR2 YFSETQ. CDR3 in amino acids: CASSRSGGPQETQYF. DNA for the CDR3: TGCGCCAGCAGCAGATCAGGGGGCCCCCAAGAGACCCAGTACTTC.

With regard to this clonotype: A much bigger clone sits one base away, suggesting this may be a read error. The rearrangement joins TRBV11-1 to TRBJ2-2; perhaps TRBD2 as D (5 bases). In germline, CDR1 is SGHAT, CDR2 FQDESV (reference sequence). The CDR3 is 15 amino acids. The CDR3 here is CGSSLALGDGGELFF. The CDR3, as DNA: TGTGGCAGCAGCTTAGCGCTCGGGGATGGCGGGGAGCTGTTTTTT.

Many counts were recorded for this clonotype. V usage is TRBV12-3 or TRBV12-4 and J usage is TRBJ2-3; D call uncertain. V shed 5 bases and J shed 0 bases, with 15 bases lying between them. The CDR3 is 16 residues long. The CDR3 region is CASSPRSQASTDTQYF. The CDR3 bases are TGTGCCAGCAGTCCCAGGAGTCAGGCCAGCACAGATACGCAGTATTTT.

This clonotype showed up just a few times. The CDR3, as DNA: TGTGCCAGCAGCCAATCCCAGTTCTATGGCTACACCTTC. Protein: CASSQSQFYGYTF. V and J are TRBV16 and TRBJ1-2; D is undetermined. The germline V gene has CDR1 KGHSY and CDR2 FQNENV. Trimming removed 0 bases at V and 4 bases at J, with 6 bases between. The length of the CDR3 is 13 residues.

This clonotype was seen repeatedly, ten times or more. The rearrangement uses TRBV20-1 and TRBJ2-5; D not certain. The germline gives CDR1 DFQATT, CDR2 SNEGSKA (reference sequence). V was shortened by 4 bases and J by 2 bases, with 14 bases between the two germline ends. This CDR3 has 14 amino acids. As DNA, the CDR3 is TGCAGTGCTACTGAGACCTTAGGTCAAGAGACCCAGTACTTC. As protein: CSATETLGQETQYF.

This clonotype was seen repeatedly, ten times or more. CDR3 sequence reads: CSVSRTPNTGELFF. CDR3 DNA sequence: TGCAGCGTCTCTAGGACGCCGAACACCGGGGAGCTGTTTTTT. This chain connects TRBV29-1 to TRBJ2-2, with D uncertain. The CDR3 has 14 residues. Germline V gives CDR1 SQVTM, CDR2 ANQGSEA. Trimming removed 6 bases from V and 0 bases from J, with 11 bases in between.

The sample holds many counts of this clonotype. The V call is TRBV7-3, the J call TRBJ2-2; D is perhaps TRBD1 or TRBD2 (6 bases each). Germline V CDR1 and CDR2: SGHTA, FQGTGA. The V and J ends lost 9 bases and 4 bases respectively, with 15 bases between them. CDR3 length equals 14 residues. CDR3: CASRGGPGTGELFF. CDR3 in DNA: TGTGCCAGTAGAGGGGGGCCAGGCACCGGGGAGCTGTTTTTT.

This clonotype was observed many times. The chain links TRBV6-2 or TRBV6-3 to TRBJ1-5; D is perhaps TRBD1 (5 bases). This CDR3 region has 18 residues. The V gene's germline CDR1 is MNHEY and CDR2 SVGEGT. Deletions cut 8 bases from V and 0 bases from J, with 23 bases between. Written as DNA, the CDR3 is TGTGCCAGCCAGCAGGGAGGGGAATGGTTGTATAGCAATCAGCCCCAGCATTTT. Protein sequence: CASQQGGEWLYSNQPQHF.